One T cell receptor (beta chain) is described in this entry. This specimen comes from a study of control samples from healthy donors and cancer patients. The CDR3 loop spans 14 amino acids. With 3 bases removed from V and 7 bases from J, the gap between germline ends came to 14 bases. The germline V gene has CDR1 SGDLS and CDR2 YYNGEE. Profiled with immunoSEQ multiplex PCR; TCRdb holds only in-frame clones, not every one. The sample records around 75,000 clones, over 75% being singletons. The sequence was obtained from a man over 45 in good health. The sample was blood. This rearrangement joins TRBV9 to TRBJ2-1; D might be TRBD1 or TRBD2, each matching 6 bases. CDR3 sequence: CASSAWGAPNEQFF. The CDR3 DNA reads TGTGCCAGCAGCGCGTGGGGGGCTCCAAATGAGCAGTTCTTC.